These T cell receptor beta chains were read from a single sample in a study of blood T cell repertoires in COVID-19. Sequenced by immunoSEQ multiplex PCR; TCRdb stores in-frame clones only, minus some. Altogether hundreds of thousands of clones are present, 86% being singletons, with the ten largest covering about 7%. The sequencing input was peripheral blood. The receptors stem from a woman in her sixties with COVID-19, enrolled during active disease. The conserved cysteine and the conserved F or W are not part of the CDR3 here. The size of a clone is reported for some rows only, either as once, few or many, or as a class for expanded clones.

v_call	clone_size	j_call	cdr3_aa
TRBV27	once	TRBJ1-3	ASSPTQGNTIY
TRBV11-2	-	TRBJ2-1	ASSLVGTGSIEQF
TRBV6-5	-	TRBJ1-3	ASSTRVTGNTIY
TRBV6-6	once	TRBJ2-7	ASSSRDEQY
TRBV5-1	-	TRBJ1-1	ASRGTANTEAF
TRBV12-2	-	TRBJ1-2	ASRPPSGQRKYGYT
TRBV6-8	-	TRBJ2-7	ASPRPRGRYEQY
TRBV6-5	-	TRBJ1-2	ASAPSVHYGYT
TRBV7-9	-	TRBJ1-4	ASSPQGLNEKLF
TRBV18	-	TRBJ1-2	ASSPSGIPGYT
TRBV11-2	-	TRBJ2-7	ASSSPGTGSYEQY
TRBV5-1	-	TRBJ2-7	ASSFTGTYEQY